The clone carrying this TCR beta chain occurred a few times. As handled by the study authors: Amplification from reference gene primers served as the basis for estimated nucleated cell counts. Method: immunoSEQ multiplex PCR; TCRdb's copy keeps in-frame clones and lacks some. V and J calls plus clone size are reproduced from that table; the DNA served to infer D and trimming. This table has more than 95,000 clones, roughly 90% appearing once. This CDR3 is built from 13 residues. Trimming left V 9 bases short and J 5 bases short, with 16 bases between. From germline, CDR1 is LGHNT and CDR2 FRNRAP. This entry is derived from a study of blood T cell repertoires in COVID-19. Study-level information: The study drew acute and convalescent COVID-19 samples from the United States, Italy and Spain. T cells, B-cell-depleted T cells, or PBMCs provided the cDNA or gDNA that served as material.

The sequence derives from a human donor in a cohort sampled during active COVID-19. Specimen: peripheral blood. The rearrangement joins TRBV12-5 to TRBJ1-1; D may be TRBD1 (5 bases). DNA of the CDR3: TGTGCTAGCGGGACGGGGGACGGGACTGAAGCTTTCTTT. This codes for CASGTGDGTEAFF.